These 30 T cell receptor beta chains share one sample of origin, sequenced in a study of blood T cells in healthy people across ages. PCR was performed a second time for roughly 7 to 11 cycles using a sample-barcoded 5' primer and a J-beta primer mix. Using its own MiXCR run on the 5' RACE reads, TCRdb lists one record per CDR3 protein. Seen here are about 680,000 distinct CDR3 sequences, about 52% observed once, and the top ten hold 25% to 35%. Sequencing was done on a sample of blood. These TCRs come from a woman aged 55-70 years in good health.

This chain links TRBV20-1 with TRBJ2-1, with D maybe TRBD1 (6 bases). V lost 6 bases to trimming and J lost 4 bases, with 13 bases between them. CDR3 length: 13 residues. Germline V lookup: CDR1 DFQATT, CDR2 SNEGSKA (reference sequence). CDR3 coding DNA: TGCAGTGCAACGACAGGAAAATACAATGAGCAGTTCTTC. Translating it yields CSATTGKYNEQFF.

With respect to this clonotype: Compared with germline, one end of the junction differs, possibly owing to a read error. The DNA of the CDR3 is TGTGCCGGCAGCTTAGATTTGGGGGCTGAAGCTTTCTTT. This encodes CAGSLDLGAEAFF. The rearrangement uses TRBV7-3 and TRBJ1-1; a possible D gene is TRBD1 (5 bases). The CDR3 is 13 amino acids. The germline gives CDR1 SGHTA, CDR2 FQGTGA.

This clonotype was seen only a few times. Here the CDR3 reads CSARGLAGVEGETQYF. The CDR3 DNA reads TGCAGTGCCCGGGGACTAGCGGGCGTAGAGGGAGAGACCCAGTACTTC. The rearrangement uses TRBV20-1 and TRBJ2-5; 12 positions agree with TRBD2. This CDR3 is built from 16 residues. V trimming: 6 bases; J trimming: 4 bases; junction bases outside the gene matches: 12. Germline CDR1 reads DFQATT; CDR2 reads SNEGSKA (reference sequence).

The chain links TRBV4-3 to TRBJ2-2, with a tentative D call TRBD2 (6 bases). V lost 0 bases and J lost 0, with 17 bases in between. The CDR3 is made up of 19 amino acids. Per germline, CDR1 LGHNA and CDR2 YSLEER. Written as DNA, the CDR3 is TGCGCCAGCAGCCAAGAACGGCTTTGGGCTAGCGCGAACACCGGGGAGCTGTTTTTT. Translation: CASSQERLWASANTGELFF.

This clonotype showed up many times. The CDR3 protein is CSVLGNAYEQYF. CDR3 DNA: TGCAGCGTTTTAGGCAACGCCTACGAGCAGTACTTC. The chain is built from TRBV29-1 and TRBJ2-7; D is ambiguous. CDR1 SQVTM and CDR2 ANQGSEA come from the germline V gene. The CDR3 contains 12 residues. The V gene lost 5 bases and the J gene lost 2 bases, with 10 bases spanning the gap.

This CDR3 reads CASSFGSNTGELFF. In nucleotides, the CDR3 is TGCGCCAGCAGCTTTGGGTCGAACACCGGGGAGCTGTTTTTT. The rearrangement links TRBV5-1 to TRBJ2-2; D not certain. V was pared by 2 bases and J by 0 bases, with 5 bases between. This CDR3 region has 14 residues. The V gene's germline CDR1 is SGHRS and CDR2 YFSETQ.

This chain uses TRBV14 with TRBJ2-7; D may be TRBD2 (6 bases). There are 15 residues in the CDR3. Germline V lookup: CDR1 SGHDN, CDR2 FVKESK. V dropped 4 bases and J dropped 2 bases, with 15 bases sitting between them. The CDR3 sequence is CASSRAGREAYEQYF. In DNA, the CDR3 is TGTGCCAGCAGCCGAGCTGGGCGGGAAGCCTACGAGCAGTACTTC.

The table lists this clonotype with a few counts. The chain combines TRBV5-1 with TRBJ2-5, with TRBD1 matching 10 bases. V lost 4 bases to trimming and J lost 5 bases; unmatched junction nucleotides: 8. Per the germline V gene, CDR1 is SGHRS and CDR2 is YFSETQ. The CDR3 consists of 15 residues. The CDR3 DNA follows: TGCGCCAGCAGCAGAGTGACAGGGGGCGGCGAGACCCAGTACTTC. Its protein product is CASSRVTGGGETQYF.

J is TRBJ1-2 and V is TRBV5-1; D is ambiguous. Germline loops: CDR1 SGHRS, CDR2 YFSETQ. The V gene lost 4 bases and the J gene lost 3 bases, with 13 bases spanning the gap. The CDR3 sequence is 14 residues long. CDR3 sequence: CASSVAEVDYGYTF. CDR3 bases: TGCGCCAGCAGCGTGGCGGAGGTGGACTATGGCTACACCTTC.

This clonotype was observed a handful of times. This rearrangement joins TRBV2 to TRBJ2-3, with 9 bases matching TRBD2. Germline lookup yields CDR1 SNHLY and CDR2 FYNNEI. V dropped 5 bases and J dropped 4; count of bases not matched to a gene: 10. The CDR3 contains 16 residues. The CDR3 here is CASSRQAGGTADTQYF. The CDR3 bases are TGTGCCAGCAGTCGACAAGCGGGAGGAACCGCAGATACGCAGTATTTT. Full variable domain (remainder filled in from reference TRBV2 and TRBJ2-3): EPEVTQTPSHQVTQMGQEVILRCVPISNHLYFYWYRQILGQKVEFLVSFYNNEISEKSEIFDDQFSVERPDGSNFTLKIRSTKLEDSAMYFCASSRQAGGTADTQYFGPGTRLTVL.

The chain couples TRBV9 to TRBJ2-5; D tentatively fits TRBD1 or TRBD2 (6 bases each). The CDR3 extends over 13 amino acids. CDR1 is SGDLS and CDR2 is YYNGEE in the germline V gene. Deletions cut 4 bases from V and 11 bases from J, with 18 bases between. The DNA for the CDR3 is TGTGCCAGCAGCCCCATTGGAGGGGGGAGGCAGTACTTC. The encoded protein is CASSPIGGGRQYF. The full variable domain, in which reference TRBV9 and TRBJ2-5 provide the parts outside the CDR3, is DSGVTQTPKHLITATGQRVTLRCSPRSGDLSVYWYQQSLDQGLQFLIQYYNGEERAKGNILERFSAQQFPDLHSELNLSSLELGDSALYFCASSPIGGGRQYFGPGTRLLVL.

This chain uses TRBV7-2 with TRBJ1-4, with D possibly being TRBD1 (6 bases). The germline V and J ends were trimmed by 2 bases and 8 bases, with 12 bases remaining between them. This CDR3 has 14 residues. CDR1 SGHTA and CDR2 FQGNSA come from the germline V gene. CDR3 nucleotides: TGTGCCAGCAGCTTAACGGGGGCTAGAGAAAAACTGTTTTTT. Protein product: CASSLTGAREKLFF.

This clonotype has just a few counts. CDR3 loop: CASSLRVPFYEQYF. CDR3 DNA sequence: TGCGCCAGCAGCTTACGGGTCCCGTTTTACGAGCAGTACTTC. This chain links TRBV5-1 with TRBJ2-7; no clear D gene. V lost 2 bases, J lost 4 bases, and 13 bases lay in between. The CDR3 runs 14 residues. Looked up from germline, CDR1 is SGHRS and CDR2 is YFSETQ.

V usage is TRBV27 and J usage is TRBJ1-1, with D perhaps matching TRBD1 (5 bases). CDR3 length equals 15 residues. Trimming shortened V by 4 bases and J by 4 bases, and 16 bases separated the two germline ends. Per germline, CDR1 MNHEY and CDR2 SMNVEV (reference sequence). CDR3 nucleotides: TGTGCCAGCAGTTATGGGGGGTCCCGGGCCACTGAAGCTTTCTTT. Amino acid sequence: CASSYGGSRATEAFF.

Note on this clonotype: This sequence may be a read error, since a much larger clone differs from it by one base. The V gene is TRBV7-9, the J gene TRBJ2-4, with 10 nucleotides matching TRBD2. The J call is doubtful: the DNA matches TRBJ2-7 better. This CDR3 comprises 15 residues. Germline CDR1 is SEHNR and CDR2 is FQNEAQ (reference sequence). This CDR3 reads CTSSESLAGRYEQYF. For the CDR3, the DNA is TGTACCAGCAGCGAGTCACTAGCGGGAAGATACGAGCAGTACTTC.

Written as DNA, the CDR3 is TGTGCCATCACGTCTACCCCAGACGTCTACAATGAGCAGTTCTTC. Amino acid sequence: CAITSTPDVYNEQFF. The V gene is TRBV12-3 or TRBV12-4, the J gene TRBJ2-1; D is unclear. The CDR3 has 15 amino acids. With 10 bases removed from V and 3 bases from J, the gap between germline ends came to 19 bases.

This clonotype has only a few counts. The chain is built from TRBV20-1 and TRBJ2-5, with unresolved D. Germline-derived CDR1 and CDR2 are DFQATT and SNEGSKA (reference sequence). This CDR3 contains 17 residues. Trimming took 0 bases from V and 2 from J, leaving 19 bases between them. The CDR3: CSARDLFKARVQETQYF. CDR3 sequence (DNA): TGCAGTGCTAGAGATCTTTTTAAGGCTAGGGTACAAGAGACCCAGTACTTC.

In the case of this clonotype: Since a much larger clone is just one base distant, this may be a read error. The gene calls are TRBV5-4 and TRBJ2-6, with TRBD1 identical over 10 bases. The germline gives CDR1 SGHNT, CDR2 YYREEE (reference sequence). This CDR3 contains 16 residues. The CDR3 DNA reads TGTGCCAGCAGCCTGGACAGGGGGGCTGGGGCCAACGTCCCGACTTTC. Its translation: CASSLDRGAGANVPTF.

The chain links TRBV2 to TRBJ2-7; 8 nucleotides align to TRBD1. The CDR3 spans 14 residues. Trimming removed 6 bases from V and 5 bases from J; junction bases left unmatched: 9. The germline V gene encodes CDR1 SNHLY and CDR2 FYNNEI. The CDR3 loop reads CASSGQGGLNEQYF. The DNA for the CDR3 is TGTGCCAGCAGCGGACAGGGTGGATTGAACGAGCAGTACTTC.

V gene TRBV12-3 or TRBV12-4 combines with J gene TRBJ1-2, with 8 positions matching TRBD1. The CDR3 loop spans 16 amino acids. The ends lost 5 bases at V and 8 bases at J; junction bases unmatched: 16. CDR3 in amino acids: CASSIRGRTGLSGYTF. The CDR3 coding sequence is TGTGCCAGCAGTATCAGGGGGCGAACGGGGTTGAGCGGCTACACCTTC.

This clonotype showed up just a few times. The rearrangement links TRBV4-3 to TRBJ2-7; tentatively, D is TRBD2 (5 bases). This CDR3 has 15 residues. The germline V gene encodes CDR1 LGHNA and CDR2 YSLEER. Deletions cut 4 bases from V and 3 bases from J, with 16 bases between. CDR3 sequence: CASSPSVGKNYEQYF. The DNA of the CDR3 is TGCGCCAGCAGCCCGAGCGTCGGGAAAAACTACGAGCAGTACTTC.

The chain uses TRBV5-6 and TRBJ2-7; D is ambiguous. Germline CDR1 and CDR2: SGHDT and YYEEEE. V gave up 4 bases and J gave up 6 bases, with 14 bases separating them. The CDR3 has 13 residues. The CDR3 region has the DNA TGTGCCAGCAGCGTCAGTAACAGAGGCGAGCAGTACTTC. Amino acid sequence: CASSVSNRGEQYF.

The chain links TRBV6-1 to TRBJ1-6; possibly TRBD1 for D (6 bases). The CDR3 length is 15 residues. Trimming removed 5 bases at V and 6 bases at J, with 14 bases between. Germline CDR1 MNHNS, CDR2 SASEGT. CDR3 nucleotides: TGTGCCAGCAGTCCTCGGACAGCTCTTAATTCACCCCTCCACTTT. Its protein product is CASSPRTALNSPLHF.

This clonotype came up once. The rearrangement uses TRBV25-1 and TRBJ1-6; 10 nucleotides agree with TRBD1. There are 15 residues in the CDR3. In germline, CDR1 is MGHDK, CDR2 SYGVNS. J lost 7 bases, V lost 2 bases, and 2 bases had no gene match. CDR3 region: CASSEPGQGNSPLHF. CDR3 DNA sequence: TGTGCCAGCAGTGAACCGGGACAGGGGAATTCACCCCTCCACTTT.

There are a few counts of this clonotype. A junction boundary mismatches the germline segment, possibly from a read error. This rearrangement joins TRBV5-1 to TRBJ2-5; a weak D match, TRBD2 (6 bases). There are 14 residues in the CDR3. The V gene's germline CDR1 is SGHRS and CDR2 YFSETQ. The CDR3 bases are TGTGCCAGCAGTTTCGGAGGGACCGGGGAGACCCAGTACTTC. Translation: CASSFGGTGETQYF. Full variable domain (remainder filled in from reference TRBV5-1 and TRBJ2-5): KAGVTQTPRYLIKTRGQQVTLSCSPISGHRSVSWYQQTPGQGLQFLFEYFSETQRNKGNFPGRFSGRQFSNSRSEMNVSTLELGDSALYLCASSFGGTGETQYFGPGTRLLVL.

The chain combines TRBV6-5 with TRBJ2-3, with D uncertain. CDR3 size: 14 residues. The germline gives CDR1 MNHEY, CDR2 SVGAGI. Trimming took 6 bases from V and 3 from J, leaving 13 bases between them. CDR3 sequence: CASSPLWLTDTQYF. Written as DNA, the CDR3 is TGTGCCAGCAGCCCCCTGTGGCTAACAGATACGCAGTATTTT.

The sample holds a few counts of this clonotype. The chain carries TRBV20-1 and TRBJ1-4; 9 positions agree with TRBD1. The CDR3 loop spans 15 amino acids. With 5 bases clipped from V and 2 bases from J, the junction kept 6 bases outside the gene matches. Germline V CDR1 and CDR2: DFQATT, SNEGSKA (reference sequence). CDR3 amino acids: CSAYTGGKTNEKLFF. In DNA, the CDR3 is TGCAGTGCTTACACAGGGGGCAAGACTAATGAAAAACTGTTTTTT.

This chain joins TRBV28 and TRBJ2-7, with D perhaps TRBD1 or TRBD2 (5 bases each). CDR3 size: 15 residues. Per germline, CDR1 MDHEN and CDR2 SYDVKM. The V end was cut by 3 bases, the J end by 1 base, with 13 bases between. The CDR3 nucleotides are TGTGCCAGCAGTTTTTGGGGGTTCGGGTCCTACGAGCAGTACTTC. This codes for CASSFWGFGSYEQYF.

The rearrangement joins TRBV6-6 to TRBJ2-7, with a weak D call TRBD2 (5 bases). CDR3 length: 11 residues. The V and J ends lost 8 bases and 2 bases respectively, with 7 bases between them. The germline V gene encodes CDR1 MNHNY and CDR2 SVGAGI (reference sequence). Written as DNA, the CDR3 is TGTGCCAGCGGGAGCGCCTACGAGCAGTACTTC. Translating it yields CASGSAYEQYF.

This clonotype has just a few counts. This CDR3 is CAITQAEGHYGYTF. In nucleotides, the CDR3 is TGTGCCATCACCCAGGCGGAGGGACACTATGGCTACACCTTC. The gene calls are TRBV10-3 and TRBJ1-2, with a tentative D call TRBD1 (5 bases). The V gene lost 7 bases and the J gene lost 3 bases, with 15 bases spanning the gap. Per the germline V gene, CDR1 is ENHRY and CDR2 is SYGVKD. The CDR3 totals 14 residues.